The text below deals with one TCR beta chain. Its target is unknown. The source of the sample is a study of cytomegalovirus exposure and HLA in healthy donors. Study information: A later analysis reported the same platform for the 120 validation repertoires and the 500 to 750 first-cohort repertoires.

Method: immunoSEQ multiplex PCR; TCRdb's copy keeps in-frame clones and lacks some. There are about 250,000 clones in the sample; roughly 84% occur only once, and about 11% lies in the top ten. After removal of 5 bases from V and 0 bases from J, the junction contained 7 bases not matched to a gene. This CDR3 spans 17 amino acids. Germline CDR1 reads PRHDT; CDR2 reads FYEKMQ (reference sequence). Broader study findings: With high specificity and sensitivity, the classifier reportedly diagnosed cytomegalovirus status. 150 to 200 TCR beta chains were listed as cytomegalovirus-associated.

The clonotype was recovered from a man aged 18 to 35 in good health and CMV-seropositive. The sample taken for sequencing was PBMCs. The chain is built from TRBV13 and TRBJ2-6; 7 nucleotides align to TRBD1. Here the CDR3 reads CASSPRDRNSGANVLTF. For the CDR3, the DNA is TGTGCCAGCAGCCCAAGGGACAGAAACTCTGGGGCCAACGTCCTGACTTTC. The entire variable domain, with the rest obtained from reference TRBV13 and TRBJ2-6, is as follows: AAGVIQSPRHLIKEKRETATLKCYPIPRHDTVYWYQQGPGQDPQFLISFYEKMQSDKGSIPDRFSAQQFSDYHSELNMSSLELGDSALYFCASSPRDRNSGANVLTFGAGSRLTVL.